This TCR beta chain was identified in a study of post-analysis software for immune sequencing data. The wider study: The courses of disease that were included comprised relapsing-remitting, secondary progressive and progressive-relapsing multiple sclerosis.

Study-wide results and caveats: Relative to controls, patients had 4 or 5 TRBV segments at higher frequency, with TRBV5-6, TRBV5-1 and TRBV20-1 among these. Normalized Chao1 diversity in multiple sclerosis patients fell significantly below that of controls.

To note about this clonotype: Its antigen remains unknown.

The TCR beta cDNA libraries contained unique molecular identifiers. TCRdb called the PCR reads again in MiXCR, with one record for every CDR3 protein. This sample has around 710,000 distinct CDR3 sequences, with about half found just once. This CDR3 is 16 amino acids long. From germline, CDR1 is SNHLY and CDR2 FYNNEI. The sequencing input was blood. The chain joins TRBV2 to TRBJ2-5; TRBD1 might be the D (5 bases). The DNA end lines up better with TRBJ2-7; the J call may be wrong. This TCR came from a girl aged 5 to 17 with multiple sclerosis. The CDR3 here is CASCPDISPIYYEQYF. The CDR3 DNA reads as TGTGCCAGCTGCCCGGACATCAGCCCAATTTACTACGAGCAGTACTTC.